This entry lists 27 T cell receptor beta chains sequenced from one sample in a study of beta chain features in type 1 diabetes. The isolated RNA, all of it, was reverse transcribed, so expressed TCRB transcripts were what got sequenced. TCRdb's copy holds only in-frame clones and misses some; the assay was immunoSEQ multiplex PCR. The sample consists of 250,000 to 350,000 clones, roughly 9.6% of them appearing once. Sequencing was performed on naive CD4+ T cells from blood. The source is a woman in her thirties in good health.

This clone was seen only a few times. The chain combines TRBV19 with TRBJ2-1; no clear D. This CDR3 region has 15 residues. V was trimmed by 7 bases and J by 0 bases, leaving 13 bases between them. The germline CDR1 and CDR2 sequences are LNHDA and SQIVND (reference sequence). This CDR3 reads CASTETKSSYNEQFF. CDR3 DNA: TGTGCCAGTACCGAAACGAAGAGCTCCTACAATGAGCAGTTCTTC.

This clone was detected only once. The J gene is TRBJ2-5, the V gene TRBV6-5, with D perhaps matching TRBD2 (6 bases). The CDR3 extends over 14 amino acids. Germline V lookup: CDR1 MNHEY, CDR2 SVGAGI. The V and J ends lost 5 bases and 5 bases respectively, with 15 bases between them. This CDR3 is CASSVKPGRETQYF. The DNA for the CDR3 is TGTGCCAGCAGTGTGAAGCCAGGGAGGGAGACCCAGTACTTC.

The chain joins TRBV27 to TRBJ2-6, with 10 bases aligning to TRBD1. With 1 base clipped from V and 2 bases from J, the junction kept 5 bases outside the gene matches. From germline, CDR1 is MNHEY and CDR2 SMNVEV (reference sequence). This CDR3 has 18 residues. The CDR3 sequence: CASSLWDRGSAGANVLTF. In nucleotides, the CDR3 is TGTGCCAGCAGTTTATGGGACAGGGGCTCCGCTGGGGCCAACGTCCTGACTTTC.

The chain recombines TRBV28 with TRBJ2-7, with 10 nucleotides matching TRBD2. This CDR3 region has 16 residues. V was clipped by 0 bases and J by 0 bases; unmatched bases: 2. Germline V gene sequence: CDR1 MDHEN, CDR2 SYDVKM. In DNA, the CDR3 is TGTGCCAGCAGTTTATGGTCTAGCGGGAGCTCCTACGAGCAGTACTTC. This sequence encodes CASSLWSSGSSYEQYF.

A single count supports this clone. CDR3 sequence (DNA): TGTGCCAGCAGCTTAGCTCCGGGGGCGCAGTATTTT. Translated, it gives CASSLAPGAQYF. The chain joins TRBV7-2 to TRBJ2-3; a weak D match, TRBD2 (6 bases). V was pared by 0 bases and J by 10 bases, with 8 bases between. The CDR3 sequence is 12 residues long. In germline, CDR1 is SGHTA, CDR2 FQGNSA.

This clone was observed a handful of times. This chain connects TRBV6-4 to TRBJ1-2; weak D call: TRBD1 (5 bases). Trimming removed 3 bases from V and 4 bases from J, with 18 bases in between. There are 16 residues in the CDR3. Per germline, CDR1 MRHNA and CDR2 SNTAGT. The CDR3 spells CASSEQVRPTTYGYTF. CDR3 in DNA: TGTGCCAGCAGTGAACAGGTTCGTCCAACTACCTATGGCTACACCTTC.

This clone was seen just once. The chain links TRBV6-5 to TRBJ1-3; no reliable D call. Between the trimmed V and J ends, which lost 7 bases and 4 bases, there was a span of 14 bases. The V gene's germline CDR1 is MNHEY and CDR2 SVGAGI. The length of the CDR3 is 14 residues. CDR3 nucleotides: TGTGCCAGCACCTCAAGAGGGCAGGGAAACACCATATATTTT. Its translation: CASTSRGQGNTIYF.

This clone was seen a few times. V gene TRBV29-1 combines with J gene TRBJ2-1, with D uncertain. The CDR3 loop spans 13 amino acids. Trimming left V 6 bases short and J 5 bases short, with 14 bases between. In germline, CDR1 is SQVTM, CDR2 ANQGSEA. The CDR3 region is CSVQTATDNEQFF. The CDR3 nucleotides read TGCAGCGTCCAGACTGCGACCGACAATGAGCAGTTCTTC.

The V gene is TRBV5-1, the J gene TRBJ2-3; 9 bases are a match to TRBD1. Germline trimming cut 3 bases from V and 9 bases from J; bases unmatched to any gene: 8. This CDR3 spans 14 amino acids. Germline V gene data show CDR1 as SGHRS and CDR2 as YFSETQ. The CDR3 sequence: CASSSRDGQGTQYF. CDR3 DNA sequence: TGCGCCAGCAGCTCCCGGGACGGACAGGGGACGCAGTATTTT.

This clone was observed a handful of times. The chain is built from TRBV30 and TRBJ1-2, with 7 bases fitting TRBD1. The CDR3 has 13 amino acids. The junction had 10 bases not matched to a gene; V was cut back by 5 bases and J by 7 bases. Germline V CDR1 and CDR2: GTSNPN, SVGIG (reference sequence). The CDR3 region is CAWGSSGGSGYTF. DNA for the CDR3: TGTGCCTGGGGGTCTTCAGGGGGTAGTGGCTACACCTTC.

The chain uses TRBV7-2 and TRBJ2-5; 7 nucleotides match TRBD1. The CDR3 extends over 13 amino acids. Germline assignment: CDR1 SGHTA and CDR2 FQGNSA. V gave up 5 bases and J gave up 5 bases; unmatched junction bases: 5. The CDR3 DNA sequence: TGTGCCAGCAGCCCAGCAGGGGGTGAGACCCAGTACTTC. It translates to CASSPAGGETQYF. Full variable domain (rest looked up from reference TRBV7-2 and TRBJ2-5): GAGVSQSPSNKVTEKGKDVELRCDPISGHTALYWYRQSLGQGLEFLIYFQGNSAPDKSGLPSDRFSAERTGGSVSTLTIQRTQQEDSAVYLCASSPAGGETQYFGPGTRLLVL.

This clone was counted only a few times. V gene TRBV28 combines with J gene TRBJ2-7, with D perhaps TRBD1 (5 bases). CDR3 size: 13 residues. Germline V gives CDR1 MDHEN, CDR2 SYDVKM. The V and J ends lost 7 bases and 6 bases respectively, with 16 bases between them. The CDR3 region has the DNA TGTGCCAGCAATTCGGACACCCTTCGCGAGCAGTACTTC. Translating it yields CASNSDTLREQYF.

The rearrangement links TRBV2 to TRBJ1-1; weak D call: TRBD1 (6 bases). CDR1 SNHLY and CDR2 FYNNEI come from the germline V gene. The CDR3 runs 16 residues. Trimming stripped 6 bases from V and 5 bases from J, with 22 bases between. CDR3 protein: CASSAPFTGTKTEAFF. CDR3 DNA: TGTGCCAGCAGCGCCCCTTTTACAGGGACTAAAACTGAAGCTTTCTTT. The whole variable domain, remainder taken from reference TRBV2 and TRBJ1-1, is EPEVTQTPSHQVTQMGQEVILRCVPISNHLYFYWYRQILGQKVEFLVSFYNNEISEKSEIFDDQFSVERPDGSNFTLKIRSTKLEDSAMYFCASSAPFTGTKTEAFFGQGTRLTVV.

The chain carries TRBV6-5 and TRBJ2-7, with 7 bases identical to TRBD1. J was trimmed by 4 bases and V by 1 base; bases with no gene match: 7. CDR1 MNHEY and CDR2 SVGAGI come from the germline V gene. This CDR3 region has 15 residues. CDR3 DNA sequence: TGTGCCAGCAGTTACTACAGGGGATCACCTTACGAGCAGTACTTC. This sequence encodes CASSYYRGSPYEQYF.

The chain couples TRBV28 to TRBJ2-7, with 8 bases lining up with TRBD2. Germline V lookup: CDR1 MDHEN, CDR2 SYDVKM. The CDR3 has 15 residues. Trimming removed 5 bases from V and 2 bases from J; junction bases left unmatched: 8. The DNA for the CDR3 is TGTGCCAGCAGTGTCTCGGGACTAGAGCCCTACGAGCAGTACTTC. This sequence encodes CASSVSGLEPYEQYF.

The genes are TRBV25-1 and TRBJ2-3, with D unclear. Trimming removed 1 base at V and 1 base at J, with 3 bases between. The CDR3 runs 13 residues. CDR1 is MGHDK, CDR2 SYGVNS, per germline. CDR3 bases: TGTGCCAGCAGTGAATCTGGCACAGATACGCAGTATTTT. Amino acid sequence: CASSESGTDTQYF.

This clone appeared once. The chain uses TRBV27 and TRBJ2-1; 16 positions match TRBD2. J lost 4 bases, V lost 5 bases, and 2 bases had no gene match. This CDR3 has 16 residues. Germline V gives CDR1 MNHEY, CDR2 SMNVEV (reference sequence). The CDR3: CASSTGLAGGYNEQFF. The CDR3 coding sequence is TGTGCCAGCAGTACGGGACTAGCGGGAGGGTACAATGAGCAGTTCTTC.

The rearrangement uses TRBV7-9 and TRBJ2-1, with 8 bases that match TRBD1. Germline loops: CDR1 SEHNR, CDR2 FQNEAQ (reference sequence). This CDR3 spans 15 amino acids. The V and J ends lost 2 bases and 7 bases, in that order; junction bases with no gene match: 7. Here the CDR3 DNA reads TGTGCCAGCAGCTTATCACAGGGGGTGTGGAATGAGCAGTTCTTC. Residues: CASSLSQGVWNEQFF.

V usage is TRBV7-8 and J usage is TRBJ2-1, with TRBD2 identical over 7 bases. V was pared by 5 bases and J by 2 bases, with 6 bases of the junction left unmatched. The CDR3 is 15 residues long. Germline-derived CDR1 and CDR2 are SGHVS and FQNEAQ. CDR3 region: CASSPGTTAYNEQFF. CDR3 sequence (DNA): TGTGCCAGCAGCCCCGGGACTACCGCCTACAATGAGCAGTTCTTC.

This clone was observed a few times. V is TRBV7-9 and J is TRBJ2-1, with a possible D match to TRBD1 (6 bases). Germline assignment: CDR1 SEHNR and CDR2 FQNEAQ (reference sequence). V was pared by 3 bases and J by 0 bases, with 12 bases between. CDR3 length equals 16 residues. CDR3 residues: CASSFPQGRSYNEQFF. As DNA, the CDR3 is TGTGCCAGCAGCTTTCCACAGGGCCGCTCCTACAATGAGCAGTTCTTC. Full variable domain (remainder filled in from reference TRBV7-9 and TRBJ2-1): DTGVSQNPRHKITKRGQNVTFRCDPISEHNRLYWYRQTLGQGPEFLTYFQNEAQLEKSRLLSDRFSAERPKGSFSTLEIQRTEQGDSAMYLCASSFPQGRSYNEQFFGPGTRLTVL.

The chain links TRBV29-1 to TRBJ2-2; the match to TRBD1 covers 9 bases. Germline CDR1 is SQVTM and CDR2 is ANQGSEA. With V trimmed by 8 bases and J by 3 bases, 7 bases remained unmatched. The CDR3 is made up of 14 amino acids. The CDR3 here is CSTRDRVDTGELFF. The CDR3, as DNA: TGCAGCACCCGGGACAGGGTAGACACCGGGGAGCTGTTTTTT.

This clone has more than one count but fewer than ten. CDR3 amino acids: CASSGSGLAKAGELFF. CDR3 DNA sequence: TGTGCCAGCAGCGGATCGGGACTAGCTAAGGCCGGGGAGCTGTTTTTT. The V call is TRBV9, the J call TRBJ2-2; 9 bases match TRBD2. J gave up 6 bases and V 3 bases, and 9 bases lay outside the gene matches. The CDR3 runs to 16 residues. Germline lookup yields CDR1 SGDLS and CDR2 YYNGEE.

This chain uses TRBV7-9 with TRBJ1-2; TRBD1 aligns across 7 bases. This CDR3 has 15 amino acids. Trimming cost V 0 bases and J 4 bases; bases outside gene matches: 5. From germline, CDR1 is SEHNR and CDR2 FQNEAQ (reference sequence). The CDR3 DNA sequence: TGTGCCAGCAGCTTAGCTTCGGGACAGAGCTATGGCTACACCTTC. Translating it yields CASSLASGQSYGYTF.

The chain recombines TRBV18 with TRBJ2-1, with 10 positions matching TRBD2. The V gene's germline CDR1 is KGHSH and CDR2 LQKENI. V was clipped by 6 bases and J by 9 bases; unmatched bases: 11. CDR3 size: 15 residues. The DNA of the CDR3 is TGTGCCAGCTCGACTGCAGCGGGAGGGTCGCGTGAGCAGTTCTTC. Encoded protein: CASSTAAGGSREQFF.

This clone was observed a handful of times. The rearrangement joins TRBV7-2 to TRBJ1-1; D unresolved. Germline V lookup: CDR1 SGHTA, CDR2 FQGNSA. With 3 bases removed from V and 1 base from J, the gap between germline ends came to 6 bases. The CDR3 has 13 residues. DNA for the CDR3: TGTGCCAGCAGCTTCGGCGGGAACACTGAAGCTTTCTTT. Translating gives CASSFGGNTEAFF.

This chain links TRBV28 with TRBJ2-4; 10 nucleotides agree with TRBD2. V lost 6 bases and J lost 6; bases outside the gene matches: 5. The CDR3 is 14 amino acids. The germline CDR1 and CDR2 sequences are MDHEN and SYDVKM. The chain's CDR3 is CASRPRLAGNIQYF. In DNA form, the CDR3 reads TGTGCCAGCAGACCCCGACTAGCGGGAAACATTCAGTACTTC.

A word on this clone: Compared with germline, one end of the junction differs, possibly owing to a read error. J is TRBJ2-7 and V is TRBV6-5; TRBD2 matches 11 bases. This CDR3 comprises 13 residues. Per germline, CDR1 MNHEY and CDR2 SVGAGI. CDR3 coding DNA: TGTGCCAGCAGTCGCCTCACTGGACTAGCGGGTGCCTTC. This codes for CASSRLTGLAGAF.